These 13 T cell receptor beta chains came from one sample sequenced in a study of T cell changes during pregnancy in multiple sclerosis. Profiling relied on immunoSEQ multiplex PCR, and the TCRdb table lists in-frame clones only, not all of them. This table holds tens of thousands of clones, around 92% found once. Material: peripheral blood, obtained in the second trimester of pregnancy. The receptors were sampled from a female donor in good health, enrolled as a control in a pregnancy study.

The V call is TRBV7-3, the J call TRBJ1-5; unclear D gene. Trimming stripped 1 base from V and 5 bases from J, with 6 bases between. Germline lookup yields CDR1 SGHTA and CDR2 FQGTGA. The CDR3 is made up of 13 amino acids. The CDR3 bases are TGTGCCAGCAGCTTAAATCAGTATCAGCCCCAGCATTTT. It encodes CASSLNQYQPQHF.

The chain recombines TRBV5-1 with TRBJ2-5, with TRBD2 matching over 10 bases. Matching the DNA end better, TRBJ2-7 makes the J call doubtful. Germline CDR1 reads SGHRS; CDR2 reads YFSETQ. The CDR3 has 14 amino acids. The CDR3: CASSLTSGTYEQYF. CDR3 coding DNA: TGCGCCAGCAGCTTGACTAGCGGGACCTACGAGCAGTACTTC.

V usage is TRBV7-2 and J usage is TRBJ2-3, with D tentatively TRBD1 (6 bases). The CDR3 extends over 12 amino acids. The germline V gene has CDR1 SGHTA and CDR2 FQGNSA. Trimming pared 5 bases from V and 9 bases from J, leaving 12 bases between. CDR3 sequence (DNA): TGTGCCAGCAGCCTGGACAGTTCGACGCAGTATTTT. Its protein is CASSLDSSTQYF.

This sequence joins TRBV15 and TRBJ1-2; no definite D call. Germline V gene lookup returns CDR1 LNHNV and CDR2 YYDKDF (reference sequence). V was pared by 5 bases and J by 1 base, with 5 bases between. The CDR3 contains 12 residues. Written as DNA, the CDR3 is TGTGCCACCAGCGGTAGTAACTATGGCTACACCTTC. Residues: CATSGSNYGYTF.

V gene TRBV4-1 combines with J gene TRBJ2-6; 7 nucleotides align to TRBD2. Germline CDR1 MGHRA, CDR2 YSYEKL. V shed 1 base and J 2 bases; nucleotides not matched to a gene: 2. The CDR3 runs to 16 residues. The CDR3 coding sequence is TGCGCCAGCAGCCAAGTTGGGGGGGCTGGGGCCAACGTCCTGACTTTC. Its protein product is CASSQVGGAGANVLTF.

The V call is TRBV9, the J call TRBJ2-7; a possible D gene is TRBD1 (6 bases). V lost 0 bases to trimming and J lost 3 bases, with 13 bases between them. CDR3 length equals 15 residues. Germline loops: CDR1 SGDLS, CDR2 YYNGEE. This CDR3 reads CASSVGGQKFYEQYF. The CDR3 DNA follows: TGTGCCAGCAGCGTAGGAGGACAGAAGTTCTACGAGCAGTACTTC.

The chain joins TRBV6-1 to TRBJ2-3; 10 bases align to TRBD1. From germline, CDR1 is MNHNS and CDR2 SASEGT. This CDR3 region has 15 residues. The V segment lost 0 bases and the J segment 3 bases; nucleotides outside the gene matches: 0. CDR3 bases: TGTGCCAGCAGTGAAGCGGGACAGGGGACAGATACGCAGTATTTT. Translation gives CASSEAGQGTDTQYF.

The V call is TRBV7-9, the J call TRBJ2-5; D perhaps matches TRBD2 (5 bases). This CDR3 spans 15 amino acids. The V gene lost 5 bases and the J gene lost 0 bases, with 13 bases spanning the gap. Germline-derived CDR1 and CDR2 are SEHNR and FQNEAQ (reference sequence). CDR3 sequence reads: CASSPAGGYQETQYF. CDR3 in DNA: TGTGCCAGCAGCCCCGCCGGCGGGTACCAAGAGACCCAGTACTTC.

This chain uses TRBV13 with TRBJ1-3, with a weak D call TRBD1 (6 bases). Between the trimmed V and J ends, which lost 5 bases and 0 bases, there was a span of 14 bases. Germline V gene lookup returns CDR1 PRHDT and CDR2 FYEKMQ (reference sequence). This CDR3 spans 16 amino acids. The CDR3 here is CASSPRTVLSGNTIYF. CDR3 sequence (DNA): TGTGCCAGCAGCCCAAGGACAGTCCTCTCTGGAAACACCATATATTTT. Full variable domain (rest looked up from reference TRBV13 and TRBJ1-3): AAGVIQSPRHLIKEKRETATLKCYPIPRHDTVYWYQQGPGQDPQFLISFYEKMQSDKGSIPDRFSAQQFSDYHSELNMSSLELGDSALYFCASSPRTVLSGNTIYFGEGSWLTVV.

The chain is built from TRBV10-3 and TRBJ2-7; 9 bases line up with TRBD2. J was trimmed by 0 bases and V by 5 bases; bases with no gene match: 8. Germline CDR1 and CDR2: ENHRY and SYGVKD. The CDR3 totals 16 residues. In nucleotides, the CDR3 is TGTGCCATCAGTCTAGGTAGCGGGAGAGTCTCCTACGAGCAGTACTTC. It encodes CAISLGSGRVSYEQYF.

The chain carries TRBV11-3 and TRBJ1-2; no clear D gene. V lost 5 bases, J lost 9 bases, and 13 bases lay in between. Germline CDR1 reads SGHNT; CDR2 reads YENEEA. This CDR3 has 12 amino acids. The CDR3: CASSPFKRSYTF. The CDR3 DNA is TGTGCCAGCAGCCCATTCAAGCGGAGCTACACCTTC. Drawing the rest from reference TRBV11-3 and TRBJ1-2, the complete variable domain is EAGVVQSPRYKIIEKKQPVAFWCNPISGHNTLYWYLQNLGQGPELLIRYENEEAVDDSQLPKDRFSAERLKGVDSTLKIQPAELGDSAVYLCASSPFKRSYTFGSGTRLTVV.

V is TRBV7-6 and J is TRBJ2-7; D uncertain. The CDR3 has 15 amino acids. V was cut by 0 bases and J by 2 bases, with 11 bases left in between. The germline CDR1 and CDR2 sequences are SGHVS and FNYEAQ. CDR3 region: CASSLAGFSPYEQYF. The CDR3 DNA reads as TGTGCCAGCAGCTTAGCGGGTTTTAGCCCCTACGAGCAGTACTTC.

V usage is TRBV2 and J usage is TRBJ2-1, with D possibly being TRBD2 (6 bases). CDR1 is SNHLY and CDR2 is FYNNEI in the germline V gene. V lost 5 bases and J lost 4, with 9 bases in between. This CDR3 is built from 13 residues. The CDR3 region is CASSPTRYNEQFF. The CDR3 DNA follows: TGTGCCAGCAGTCCGACTAGATACAATGAGCAGTTCTTC. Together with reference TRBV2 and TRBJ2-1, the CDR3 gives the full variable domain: EPEVTQTPSHQVTQMGQEVILRCVPISNHLYFYWYRQILGQKVEFLVSFYNNEISEKSEIFDDQFSVERPDGSNFTLKIRSTKLEDSAMYFCASSPTRYNEQFFGPGTRLTVL.